This T cell receptor beta chain was observed in a study of cytomegalovirus exposure and HLA in healthy donors. Regarding this clone: Its antigen remains unknown.

Trimming took 4 bases from V and 4 from J, leaving 12 bases between them. CDR1 SGHDT and CDR2 YYEEEE come from the germline V gene. The CDR3 covers 14 residues. Study-wide points: Cytomegalovirus association was assigned to about 150 TCR beta chains.

Primers: 60 Vbeta forward and 13 Jbeta reverse. Profiled with immunoSEQ multiplex PCR; TCRdb holds only in-frame clones, not every one. The sample records about 200,000 clones, 60% to 80% being singletons. The chain uses TRBV5-6 and TRBJ2-1, with D possibly matching TRBD2 (6 bases). The sequencing input was PBMCs. The TCR was taken from a man younger than 35 in good health and CMV-seronegative. DNA of the CDR3: TGTGCCAGCAGCGTGACTAGTACTTACAATGAGCAGTTCTTC. Translating gives CASSVTSTYNEQFF.